This T cell receptor beta chain was documented in a study of vaccination and CD4 T cells after COVID-19. CDR1 SGHTA and CDR2 FQGNSA come from the germline V gene. Trimming shortened V by 5 bases and J by 2 bases, and 16 bases separated the two germline ends. This CDR3 is 16 amino acids long. The treatment is: roughly nine-day PBMC culture with coronavirus spike peptide pools or control peptides (ViraFEST assay). To note about this clonotype: Its target is unknown.

Sequence data for DNA of cultured CD4+ T cells were generated by the Oncomine TCR Beta short-read assay. TCRdb reprocessed the PCR reads via MiXCR and lists one record per CDR3 protein. Among roughly 8,400 distinct CDR3 sequences listed, about 67% were seen once. The chain has TRBV7-2 and TRBJ1-5, with unresolved D. Input material: CD4+ T cells from blood, cultured in vitro. The receptor was isolated from a human donor who had recovered from COVID-19. The CDR3 coding sequence is TGTGCCAGCAGCGCCCGCAACGTGCTAGGCAATCAGCCCCAGCATTTT. Protein sequence: CASSARNVLGNQPQHF.